Listed here are 28 T cell receptor beta chains from one sample, sequenced in a study of blood T cell repertoires in COVID-19. This table comes from immunoSEQ multiplex PCR, and its TCRdb copy is limited to in-frame clones, with some not included. The table shows tens of thousands of clones, with roughly 78% occurring only once. Sequenced material: peripheral blood. Receptors were obtained from a human donor in a cohort sampled during active COVID-19.

The chain is built from TRBV6-2 or TRBV6-3 and TRBJ2-1; TRBD2 is a possible D gene (5 bases). The CDR3 is 17 residues long. Between the trimmed V and J ends, which lost 6 bases and 8 bases, there was a span of 26 bases. Per germline, CDR1 MNHEY and CDR2 SVGEGT. The CDR3 DNA reads TGTGCCAGCAGCCCCACGGGCGGGTGGGATAGATCGTATGAGCAGTTCTTC. This translates into CASSPTGGWDRSYEQFF.

The V call is TRBV6-5, the J call TRBJ2-3; TRBD2 aligns across 11 bases. This CDR3 has 16 amino acids. The junction had 4 bases not matched to a gene; V was cut back by 0 bases and J by 5 bases. The V gene's germline CDR1 is MNHEY and CDR2 SVGAGI. The CDR3 spells CASSYSQTSGKDTQYF. The CDR3 DNA reads TGTGCCAGCAGTTACTCCCAGACTAGCGGGAAAGATACGCAGTATTTT.

As DNA, the CDR3 is TGTGCCAGCACCACGACTAGCGTTACAGATACGCAGTATTTT. This codes for CASTTTSVTDTQYF. The V call is TRBV7-8, the J call TRBJ2-3, with 8 bases fitting TRBD2. Germline V gives CDR1 SGHVS, CDR2 FQNEAQ. V lost 7 bases to trimming and J lost 3 bases; unmatched junction nucleotides: 6. The CDR3 loop spans 14 amino acids.

This chain uses TRBV28 with TRBJ1-6, with 7 positions matching TRBD1. The CDR3 is 15 residues long. V dropped 6 bases and J dropped 8; count of bases not matched to a gene: 10. CDR1 MDHEN and CDR2 SYDVKM come from the germline V gene. CDR3 sequence (DNA): TGTGCCAGCAGGTACAGGGGTTCTAAGGATTCACCCCTCCACTTT. This encodes CASRYRGSKDSPLHF.

This chain connects TRBV30 to TRBJ1-4; TRBD1 might be the D (6 bases). CDR1 and CDR2 (germline): GTSNPN, SVGIG (reference sequence). This CDR3 spans 14 amino acids. V lost 3 bases to trimming and J lost 11 bases, with 19 bases between them. The CDR3 sequence is CAWRGSGGAGKLFF. DNA of the CDR3: TGTGCCTGGAGGGGGAGTGGGGGCGCCGGGAAACTGTTTTTT. Combining the CDR3 with reference TRBV30 and TRBJ1-4 gives the whole variable domain SQTIHQWPATLVQPVGSPLSLECTVEGTSNPNLYWYRQAAGRGLQLLFYSVGIGQISSEVPQNLSASRPQDRQFILSSKKLLLSDSGFYLCAWRGSGGAGKLFFGSGTQLSVL.

V is TRBV5-1 and J is TRBJ2-3, with D possibly being TRBD1 (5 bases). The germline V gene encodes CDR1 SGHRS and CDR2 YFSETQ. The CDR3 length is 14 residues. V was trimmed by 4 bases and J by 2 bases, leaving 11 bases between them. CDR3 in amino acids: CASSPRQLTDTQYF. As DNA, the CDR3 is TGCGCCAGCAGCCCGAGACAGCTCACAGATACGCAGTATTTT.

The V call is TRBV27, the J call TRBJ2-2, with no clear D. Deletions cut 3 bases from V and 7 bases from J, with 9 bases between. Germline lookup yields CDR1 MNHEY and CDR2 SMNVEV (reference sequence). The CDR3 is made up of 13 amino acids. CDR3: CASSLARGGELFF. As DNA, the CDR3 is TGTGCCAGCAGTTTGGCCCGCGGCGGGGAGCTGTTTTTT.

This rearrangement joins TRBV3-1 (or the pseudogene TRBV3-2) to TRBJ1-2; 7 positions match TRBD1. The V gene end was trimmed by 4 bases and the J gene end by 5 bases; junction bases not matched to a gene: 10. Germline V gene lookup returns CDR1 LGHDT and CDR2 YNNKEL (reference sequence). The CDR3 is 15 amino acids. CDR3 region: CASSRAGTAIYGYTF. The CDR3 DNA reads as TGTGCCAGCAGCCGGGCCGGGACAGCGATATATGGCTACACCTTC.

The chain links TRBV4-3 to TRBJ1-6; D gene ambiguous. Germline loops: CDR1 LGHNA, CDR2 YSLEER. CDR3 length: 16 amino acids. With 0 bases removed from V and 7 bases from J, the gap between germline ends came to 13 bases. As DNA, the CDR3 is TGCGCCAGCAGCCAAGATTTACGGACGGGAAATTCACCCCTCCACTTT. Translating it yields CASSQDLRTGNSPLHF.

This clone occurred a few times. The chain employs TRBV19 and TRBJ1-2; 9 positions match TRBD1. This CDR3 is 14 amino acids long. Germline CDR1 and CDR2: LNHDA and SQIVND (reference sequence). Unmatched junction bases numbered 9, after V lost 5 bases and J lost 8 bases. CDR3 in amino acids: CASSPQGQGSGYTF. The DNA for the CDR3 is TGTGCCAGTAGTCCCCAGGGACAGGGCAGCGGCTACACCTTC. The full variable domain, rest sourced from reference TRBV19 and TRBJ1-2, is DGGITQSPKYLFRKEGQNVTLSCEQNLNHDAMYWYRQDPGQGLRLIYYSQIVNDFQKGDIAEGYSVSREKKESFPLTVTSAQKNPTAFYLCASSPQGQGSGYTFGSGTRLTVV.

This rearrangement joins TRBV14 to TRBJ2-3; D perhaps matches TRBD2 (6 bases). Trimming cost V 0 bases and J 0 bases, with 7 bases left between them. The length of the CDR3 is 15 residues. Germline-derived CDR1 and CDR2 are SGHDN and FVKESK. Here the CDR3 DNA reads TGTGCCAGCAGCCAAGAAAGCGGGAGCACAGATACGCAGTATTTT. This sequence encodes CASSQESGSTDTQYF. Full variable domain (missing parts from reference TRBV14 and TRBJ2-3): EAGVTQFPSHSVIEKGQTVTLRCDPISGHDNLYWYRRVMGKEIKFLLHFVKESKQDESGMPNNRFLAERTGGTYSTLKVQPAELEDSGVYFCASSQESGSTDTQYFGPGTRLTVL.

The genes are TRBV28 and TRBJ2-1; 9 bases agree with TRBD2. The J segment lost 15 bases and the V segment lost 6 bases, leaving 9 bases of the junction unmatched. This CDR3 spans 12 amino acids. Per germline, CDR1 MDHEN and CDR2 SYDVKM. CDR3 residues: CASRISGRELFF. In nucleotides, the CDR3 is TGTGCCAGCAGGATTAGCGGGAGAGAGTTGTTCTTC. The complete variable domain, with remaining parts taken from reference TRBV28 and TRBJ2-1, reads DVKVTQSSRYLVKRTGEKVFLECVQDMDHENMFWYRQDPGLGLRLIYFSYDVKMKEKGDIPEGYSVSREKKERFSLILESASTNQTSMYLCASRISGRELFFGPGTRLTVL.

This clone was counted a single time. This chain's CDR3 is CASSLAGSNEKLFF. CDR3 DNA: TGTGCCAGCAGCTTAGCGGGCAGTAATGAAAAACTGTTTTTT. The rearrangement links TRBV7-2 to TRBJ1-4; D is undetermined. Germline V gene lookup returns CDR1 SGHTA and CDR2 FQGNSA. Trimming cost V 0 bases and J 4 bases, with 6 bases left between them. The CDR3 consists of 14 residues.

CDR3 in amino acids: CSASQQTGTSGRVEQFF. CDR3 bases: TGCAGTGCTAGTCAACAGACGGGGACTAGCGGGAGAGTTGAGCAGTTCTTC. This chain connects TRBV20-1 to TRBJ2-1; 14 bases line up with TRBD2. CDR3 length equals 17 residues. V gave up 3 bases and J gave up 9 bases; unmatched junction bases: 13. The V gene's germline CDR1 is DFQATT and CDR2 SNEGSKA (reference sequence).

In DNA, the CDR3 is TGTGCCAGTAGTATAAATCTCTCCTACGAGCAGTACTTC. Its protein product is CASSINLSYEQYF. The V and J genes are TRBV19 and TRBJ2-7; D unclear. This CDR3 is 13 amino acids long. Germline assignment: CDR1 LNHDA and CDR2 SQIVND (reference sequence). Between the trimmed V and J ends, which lost 2 bases and 0 bases, there was a span of 5 bases.

This rearrangement joins TRBV12-5 to TRBJ1-1; 10 nucleotides align to TRBD1. This CDR3 contains 17 residues. CDR1 is LGHNT and CDR2 is FRNRAP in the germline V gene. The V and J ends lost 6 bases and 4 bases, in that order; junction bases with no gene match: 14. Written as DNA, the CDR3 is TGTGCTAGTGGCAGGACAGGGGGAGCATTGGGAGTCACTGAAGCTTTCTTT. Its translation is CASGRTGGALGVTEAFF.

J is TRBJ2-7 and V is TRBV3-1 (or the pseudogene TRBV3-2); D not resolved. The CDR3 spans 15 residues. Trimming took 1 base from V and 3 from J, leaving 13 bases between them. Germline CDR1 and CDR2: LGHDT and YNNKEL (reference sequence). CDR3 coding DNA: TGTGCCAGCAGCCAAGGCGGTTTGAGGTTCTACGAGCAGTACTTC. This encodes CASSQGGLRFYEQYF.

The chain links TRBV11-3 to TRBJ2-7; TRBD2 is a possible D gene (7 bases). This CDR3 is built from 15 residues. Germline V lookup: CDR1 SGHNT, CDR2 YENEEA. Trimming left V 3 bases short and J 4 bases short, with 16 bases between. The CDR3 loop reads CASSFREGGGYEQYF. CDR3 nucleotide sequence: TGTGCCAGCAGCTTCCGCGAGGGAGGGGGGTACGAGCAGTACTTC.

The J gene is TRBJ2-6, the V gene TRBV12-5; 10 bases match TRBD2. With V trimmed by 6 bases and J by 1 base, 6 bases remained unmatched. Per germline, CDR1 LGHNT and CDR2 FRNRAP. This CDR3 has 17 amino acids. This CDR3 reads CASGISSGSSGANVLTF. The CDR3 nucleotides are TGTGCTAGTGGAATCTCTAGCGGGAGTTCTGGGGCCAACGTCCTGACTTTC.

The J gene is TRBJ1-2, the V gene TRBV6-1, with D possibly TRBD1 on 6 matching bases. The germline V gene has CDR1 MNHNS and CDR2 SASEGT. V lost 2 bases and J 5 bases, leaving 15 bases between the germline ends. The CDR3 length is 15 residues. CDR3 residues: CASSETGTRLYGYTF. DNA for the CDR3: TGTGCCAGCAGTGAAACCGGGACACGACTTTATGGCTACACCTTC.

This chain links TRBV29-1 with TRBJ1-5, with TRBD1 matching 7 bases. J was trimmed by 6 bases and V by 6 bases; bases with no gene match: 5. The V gene's germline CDR1 is SQVTM and CDR2 ANQGSEA. The CDR3 length is 12 residues. This CDR3 is CSVGGGGQPQHF. CDR3 nucleotides: TGCAGCGTAGGGGGCGGAGGTCAGCCCCAGCATTTT.

This clone was seen more than once but under ten times. The genes are TRBV2 and TRBJ2-7; 12 nucleotides match TRBD2. This CDR3 has 16 residues. J lost 4 bases, V lost 2 bases, and 6 bases had no gene match. CDR1 and CDR2 (germline): SNHLY, FYNNEI. The CDR3 DNA follows: TGTGCCAGCAGTGAATTCTCTAGCGGGAGGGGTTACGAGCAGTACTTC. It specifies CASSEFSSGRGYEQYF.

The J gene is TRBJ1-2, the V gene TRBV30; 9 nucleotides match TRBD1. The CDR3 is made up of 15 amino acids. Trimming took 3 bases from V and 4 from J; bases not matched to a gene: 9. The germline V gene has CDR1 GTSNPN and CDR2 SVGIG (reference sequence). CDR3 DNA: TGTGCCTGGAGAGAAATCCGACAGGGGGGCTATGGCTACACCTTC. It encodes CAWREIRQGGYGYTF.

J is TRBJ1-6 and V is TRBV11-2, with 10 bases lining up with TRBD1. This CDR3 has 15 amino acids. The V gene end was trimmed by 4 bases and the J gene end by 7 bases; junction bases not matched to a gene: 4. Germline CDR1 reads SGHAT; CDR2 reads FQNNGV. CDR3 DNA: TGTGCCAGCAGCTCCAGACAGGGGGCGAATTCACCCCTCCACTTT. Its translation is CASSSRQGANSPLHF.

This clone was seen more than once but under ten times. This chain joins TRBV2 and TRBJ1-5; a weak D match, TRBD1 (5 bases). The germline V gene encodes CDR1 SNHLY and CDR2 FYNNEI. There are 16 residues in the CDR3. The V and J ends lost 7 bases and 0 bases respectively, with 16 bases between them. The CDR3 loop reads CASTQGLTYSNQPQHF. CDR3 DNA: TGTGCCAGCACGCAGGGCCTCACCTATAGCAATCAGCCCCAGCATTTT.

The genes are TRBV5-1 and TRBJ1-1, with unresolved D. This CDR3 comprises 13 residues. The germline V and J ends were trimmed by 4 bases and 2 bases, with 9 bases remaining between them. The germline V gene encodes CDR1 SGHRS and CDR2 YFSETQ. CDR3 loop: CASSAQKNTEAFF. The CDR3 DNA follows: TGCGCCAGCAGCGCCCAGAAAAACACTGAAGCTTTCTTT.

The chain links TRBV5-1 to TRBJ2-2; 7 bases fit TRBD1. Germline values: CDR1 SGHRS, CDR2 YFSETQ. The CDR3 consists of 15 residues. J gave up 4 bases and V 4 bases, and 7 bases lay outside the gene matches. In DNA, the CDR3 is TGCGCCAGCAGCCTGATGGACAGGAGCACCGGGGAGCTGTTTTTT. It encodes CASSLMDRSTGELFF.

The chain couples TRBV11-2 to TRBJ1-5; the D gene is possibly TRBD1 (6 bases). Trimming left V 0 bases short and J 6 bases short, with 9 bases between. CDR3 size: 14 residues. Germline CDR1 and CDR2: SGHAT and FQNNGV. CDR3 residues: CASSLDHRAQPQHF. Here the CDR3 DNA reads TGTGCCAGCAGCTTAGACCACAGGGCTCAGCCCCAGCATTTT.